The text below deals with one TCR beta chain. Germline V gene sequence: CDR1 SEHNR, CDR2 FQNEAQ (reference sequence). The V gene lost 1 base and the J gene lost 2 bases, with 8 bases spanning the gap. The CDR3 is 14 residues long. The sample comes from a study of blood T cell repertoires in COVID-19. For the study at large: Researchers got acute and convalescent COVID-19 samples from the United States, Italy and Spain. PBMCs, B-cell-depleted T cells, or T cells provided the cDNA or gDNA that made up the material.

Methods used by the authors: Scientists estimated how many nucleated cells there were by amplifying reference gene primers. Only in-frame clones appear in the TCRdb table, and some are missing; sequencing was by immunoSEQ multiplex PCR. The D gene and trimming were derived from the DNA, and the V and J assignments and clone size from that table. This repertoire shows some 71,000 clones, nearly 90% found once; its top ten account for 5.3%. This TCR was sampled from a man aged 50 or older with acute or convalescent COVID-19. The rearrangement links TRBV7-9 to TRBJ2-5; perhaps TRBD2 as D (6 bases). The sample was peripheral blood. Here the CDR3 reads CASSLETSQETQYF. As DNA, the CDR3 is TGTGCCAGCAGCTTAGAGACTAGTCAAGAGACCCAGTACTTC.